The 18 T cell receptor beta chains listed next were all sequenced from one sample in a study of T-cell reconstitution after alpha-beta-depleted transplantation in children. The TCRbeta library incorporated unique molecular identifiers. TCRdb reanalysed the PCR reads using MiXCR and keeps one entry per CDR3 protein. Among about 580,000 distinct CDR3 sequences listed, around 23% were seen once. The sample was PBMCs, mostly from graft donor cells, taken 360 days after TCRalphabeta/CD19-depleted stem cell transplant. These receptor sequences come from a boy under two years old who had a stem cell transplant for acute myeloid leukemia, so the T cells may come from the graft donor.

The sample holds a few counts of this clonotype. CDR3 in amino acids: CSVARRLAGGTGELFF. CDR3 DNA: TGCAGCGTTGCCCGCCGGCTAGCGGGTGGCACCGGGGAGCTGTTTTTT. The chain employs TRBV29-1 and TRBJ2-2; 8 positions agree with TRBD2. After removal of 4 bases from V and 4 bases from J, the junction contained 11 bases not matched to a gene. CDR3 length equals 16 residues. CDR1 is SQVTM and CDR2 is ANQGSEA in the germline V gene.

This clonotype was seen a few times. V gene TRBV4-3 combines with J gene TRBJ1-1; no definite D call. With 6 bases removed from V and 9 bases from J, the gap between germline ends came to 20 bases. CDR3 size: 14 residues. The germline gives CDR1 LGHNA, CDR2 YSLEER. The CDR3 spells CASSTDRTLGKAFF. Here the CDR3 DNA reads TGCGCCAGCAGTACCGACCGGACCCTGGGTAAAGCTTTCTTT.

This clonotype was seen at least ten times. As DNA, the CDR3 is TGCAGTGCTAGCAAGCGGGGGTCAAGCACAGATACGCAGTATTTT. Translated: CSASKRGSSTDTQYF. The chain has TRBV20-1 and TRBJ2-3, with 8 positions matching TRBD2. Germline-derived CDR1 and CDR2 are DFQATT and SNEGSKA (reference sequence). The ends lost 3 bases at V and 0 bases at J; junction bases unmatched: 5. CDR3 size: 15 residues.

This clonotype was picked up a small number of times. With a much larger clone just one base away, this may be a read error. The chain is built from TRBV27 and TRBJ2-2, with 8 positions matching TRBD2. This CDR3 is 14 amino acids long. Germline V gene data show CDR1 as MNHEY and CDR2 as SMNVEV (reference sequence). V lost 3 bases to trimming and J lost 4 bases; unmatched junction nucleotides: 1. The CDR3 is CASSFGGVTGELFF. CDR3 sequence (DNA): TGTGCCAGCAGTTTCGGGGGGGTCACCGGGGAGCTGTTTTTT.

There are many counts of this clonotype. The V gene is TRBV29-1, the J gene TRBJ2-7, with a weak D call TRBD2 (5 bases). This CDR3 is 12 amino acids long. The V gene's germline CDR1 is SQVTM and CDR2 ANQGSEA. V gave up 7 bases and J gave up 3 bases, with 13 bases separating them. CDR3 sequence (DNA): TGCAGCGCCGGGGTCGTGAACTACGAGCAGTACTTC. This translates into CSAGVVNYEQYF.

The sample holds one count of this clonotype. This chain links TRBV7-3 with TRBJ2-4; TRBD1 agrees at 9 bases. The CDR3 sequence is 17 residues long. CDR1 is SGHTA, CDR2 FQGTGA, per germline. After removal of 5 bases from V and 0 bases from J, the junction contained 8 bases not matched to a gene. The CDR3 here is CASSQTGTGLAKNIQYF. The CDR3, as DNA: TGTGCCAGCAGCCAAACCGGGACAGGGTTAGCCAAAAACATTCAGTACTTC.

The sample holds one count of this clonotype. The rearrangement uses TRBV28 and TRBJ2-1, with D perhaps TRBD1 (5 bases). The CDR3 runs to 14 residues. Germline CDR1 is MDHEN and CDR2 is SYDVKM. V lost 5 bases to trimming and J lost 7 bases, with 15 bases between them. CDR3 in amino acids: CASSVPGYSNEQFF. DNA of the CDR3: TGTGCCAGCAGTGTACCAGGGTATTCGAATGAGCAGTTCTTC. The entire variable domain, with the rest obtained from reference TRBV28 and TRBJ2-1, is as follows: DVKVTQSSRYLVKRTGEKVFLECVQDMDHENMFWYRQDPGLGLRLIYFSYDVKMKEKGDIPEGYSVSREKKERFSLILESASTNQTSMYLCASSVPGYSNEQFFGPGTRLTVL.

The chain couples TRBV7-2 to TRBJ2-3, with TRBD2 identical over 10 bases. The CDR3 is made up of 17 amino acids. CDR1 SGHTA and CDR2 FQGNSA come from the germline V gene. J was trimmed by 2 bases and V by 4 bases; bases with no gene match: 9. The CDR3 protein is CASSSPRTSGYTDTQYF. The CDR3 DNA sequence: TGTGCCAGCAGCTCCCCCCGGACTAGCGGTTACACAGATACGCAGTATTTT.

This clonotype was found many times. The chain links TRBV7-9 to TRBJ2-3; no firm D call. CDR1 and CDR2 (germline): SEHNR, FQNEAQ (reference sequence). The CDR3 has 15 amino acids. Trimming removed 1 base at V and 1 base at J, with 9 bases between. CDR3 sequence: CASSLGTFGTDTQYF. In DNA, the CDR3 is TGTGCCAGCAGCTTAGGGACGTTTGGCACAGATACGCAGTATTTT.

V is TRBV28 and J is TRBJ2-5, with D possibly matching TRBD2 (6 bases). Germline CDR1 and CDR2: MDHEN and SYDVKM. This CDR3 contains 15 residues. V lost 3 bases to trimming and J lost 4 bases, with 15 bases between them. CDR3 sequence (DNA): TGTGCCAGCAGTTTTTCCTCGGAGGGTAGAGAGACCCAGTACTTC. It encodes CASSFSSEGRETQYF. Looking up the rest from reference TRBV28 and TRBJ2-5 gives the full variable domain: DVKVTQSSRYLVKRTGEKVFLECVQDMDHENMFWYRQDPGLGLRLIYFSYDVKMKEKGDIPEGYSVSREKKERFSLILESASTNQTSMYLCASSFSSEGRETQYFGPGTRLLVL.

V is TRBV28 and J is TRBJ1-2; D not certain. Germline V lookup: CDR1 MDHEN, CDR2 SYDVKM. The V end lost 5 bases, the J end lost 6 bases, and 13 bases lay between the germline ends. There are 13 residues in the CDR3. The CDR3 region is CASSLPGADGYTF. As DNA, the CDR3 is TGTGCCAGCAGTCTCCCAGGAGCAGATGGCTACACCTTC.

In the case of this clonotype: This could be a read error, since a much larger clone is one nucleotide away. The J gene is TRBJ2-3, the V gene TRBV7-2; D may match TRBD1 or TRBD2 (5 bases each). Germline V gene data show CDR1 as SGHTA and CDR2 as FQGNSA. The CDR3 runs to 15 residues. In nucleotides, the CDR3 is TGTGCCAGCAGCTTAAGAGGGGTGCGCCTAGATACGCAGAATTTT. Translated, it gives CASSLRGVRLDTQNF.

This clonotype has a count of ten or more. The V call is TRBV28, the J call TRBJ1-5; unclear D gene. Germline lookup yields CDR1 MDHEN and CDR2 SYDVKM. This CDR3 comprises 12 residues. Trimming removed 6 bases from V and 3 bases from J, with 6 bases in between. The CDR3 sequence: CASRQFNQPQHF. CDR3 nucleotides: TGTGCCAGCAGACAGTTCAATCAGCCCCAGCATTTT.

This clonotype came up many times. CDR3: CASSERGNTEAFF. The CDR3 nucleotides are TGTGCCAGCAGTGAACGGGGCAACACTGAAGCTTTCTTT. The chain is built from TRBV2 and TRBJ1-1; D perhaps matches TRBD1 (5 bases). Deletions cut 2 bases from V and 2 bases from J, with 6 bases between. CDR3 length: 13 residues. CDR1 and CDR2 (germline): SNHLY, FYNNEI.

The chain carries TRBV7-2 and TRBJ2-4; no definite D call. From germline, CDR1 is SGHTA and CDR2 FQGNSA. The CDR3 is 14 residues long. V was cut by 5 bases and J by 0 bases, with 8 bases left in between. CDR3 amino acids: CASSAQLAKNIQYF. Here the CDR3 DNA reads TGTGCCAGCAGCGCGCAGCTAGCCAAAAACATTCAGTACTTC.

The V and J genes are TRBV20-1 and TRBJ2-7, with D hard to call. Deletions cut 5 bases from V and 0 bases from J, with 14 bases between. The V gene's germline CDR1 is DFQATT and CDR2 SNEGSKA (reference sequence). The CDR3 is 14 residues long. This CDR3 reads CSARNNWGSYEQYF. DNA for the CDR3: TGCAGTGCTCGAAACAATTGGGGCTCCTACGAGCAGTACTTC.

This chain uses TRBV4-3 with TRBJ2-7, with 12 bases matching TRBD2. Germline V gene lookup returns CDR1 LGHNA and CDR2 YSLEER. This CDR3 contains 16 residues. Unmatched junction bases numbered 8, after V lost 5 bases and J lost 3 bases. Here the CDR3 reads CASSSAASGGDYEQYF. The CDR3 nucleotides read TGCGCCAGCAGCTCCGCCGCTAGCGGGGGGGACTACGAGCAGTACTTC.

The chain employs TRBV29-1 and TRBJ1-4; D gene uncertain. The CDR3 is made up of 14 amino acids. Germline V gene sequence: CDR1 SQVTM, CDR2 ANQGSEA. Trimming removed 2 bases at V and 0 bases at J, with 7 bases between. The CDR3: CSVESGSTNEKLFF. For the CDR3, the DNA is TGCAGCGTTGAATCGGGTTCAACTAATGAAAAACTGTTTTTT. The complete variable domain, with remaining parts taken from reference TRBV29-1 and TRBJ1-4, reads SAVISQKPSRDICQRGTSLTIQCQVDSQVTMMFWYRQQPGQSLTLIATANQGSEATYESGFVIDKFPISRPNLTFSTLTVSNMSPEDSSIYLCSVESGSTNEKLFFGSGTQLSVL.